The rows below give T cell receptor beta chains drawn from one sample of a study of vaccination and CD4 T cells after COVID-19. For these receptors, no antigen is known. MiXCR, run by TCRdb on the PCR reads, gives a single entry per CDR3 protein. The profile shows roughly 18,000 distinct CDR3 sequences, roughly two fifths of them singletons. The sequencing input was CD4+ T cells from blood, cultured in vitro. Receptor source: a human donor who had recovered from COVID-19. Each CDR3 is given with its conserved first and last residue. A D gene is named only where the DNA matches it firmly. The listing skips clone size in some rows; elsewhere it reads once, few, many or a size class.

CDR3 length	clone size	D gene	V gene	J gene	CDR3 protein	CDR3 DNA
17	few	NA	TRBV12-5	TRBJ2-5	CASGLVRGGVAGETQYF	TGTGCTAGTGGTTTGGTACGAGGCGGGGTCGCAGGGGAGACCCAGTACTTC
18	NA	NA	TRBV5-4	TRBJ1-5	CASSLGGGKGDGNQPQHF	TGTGCCAGCAGCTTGGGTGGGGGTAAAGGGGACGGCAATCAGCCCCAGCATTTT
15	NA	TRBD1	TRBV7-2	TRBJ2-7	CASSLDSRGPYEQYF	TGCGCCAGCAGCTTGGATTCCAGGGGGCCCTACGAGCAGTACTTC
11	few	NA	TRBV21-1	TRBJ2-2	CASSKDGQLFF	TGTGCCAGCAGCAAAGACGGCCAGCTGTTTTTT
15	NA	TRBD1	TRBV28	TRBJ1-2	CASSIETGDIYGYTF	TGTGCCAGCAGTATAGAGACAGGGGACATCTATGGCTACACCTTC
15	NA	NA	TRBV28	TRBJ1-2	CASSQETAGNYGYTF	TGTGCCAGCAGCCAGGAGACCGCAGGGAACTATGGCTACACCTTC
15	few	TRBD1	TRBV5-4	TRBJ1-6	CASSYAGTGNSPLHF	TGTGCCAGCAGCTACGCCGGGACAGGGAATTCACCCCTCCACTTT
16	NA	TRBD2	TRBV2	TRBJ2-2	CASSPTSGGGFGELFF	TGTGCCAGCAGTCCTACTAGCGGGGGAGGATTCGGGGAGCTGTTTTTT
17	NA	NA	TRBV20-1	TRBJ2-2	CSARTVGPTANTGELFF	TGCAGTGCTAGAACCGTTGGCCCGACGGCGAACACCGGGGAGCTGTTTTTT
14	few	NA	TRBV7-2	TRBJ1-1	CASSLGVVNTEAFF	TGTGCCAGCAGCTTAGGGGTGGTGAACACTGAAGCTTTCTTT
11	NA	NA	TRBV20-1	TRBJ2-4	CSARERHIQYF	TGCAGTGCTAGAGAAAGGCACATTCAGTACTTC
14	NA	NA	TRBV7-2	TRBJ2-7	CASSPRRGAYEQYF	TGTGCCAGCAGCCCCCGTAGAGGGGCCTACGAGCAGTACTTC
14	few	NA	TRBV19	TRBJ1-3	CASTRTGRGNTIYF	TGTGCCAGTACCCGGACTGGGAGGGGAAACACCATATATTTT
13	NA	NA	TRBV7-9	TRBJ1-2	CASSLGKADGYTF	TGTGCCAGCAGCTTAGGAAAGGCGGACGGCTACACCTTC
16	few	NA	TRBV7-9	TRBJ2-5	CASSYSTSTFRETQYF	TGTGCCAGCAGCTATTCGACGAGTACGTTCCGAGAGACCCAGTACTTC
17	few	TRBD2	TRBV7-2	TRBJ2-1	CASSLGLAGGKYNEQFF	TGTGCCAGCAGCTTAGGTCTAGCGGGAGGGAAATACAATGAGCAGTTCTTC
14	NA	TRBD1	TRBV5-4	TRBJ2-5	CASSLGTAQETQYF	TGTGCCAGCTCGCTTGGGACAGCCCAAGAGACCCAGTACTTC
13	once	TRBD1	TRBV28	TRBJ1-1	CASSLDRVTEAFF	TGTGCCAGCAGTCTCGACAGGGTCACTGAAGCTTTCTTT
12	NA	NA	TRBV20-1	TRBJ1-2	CSARATNYGYTF	TGCAGTGCTAGAGCCACTAACTATGGCTACACCTTC
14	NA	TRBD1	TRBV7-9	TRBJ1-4	CASSSTGGGEKLFF	TGTGCCAGCAGCTCTACAGGGGGAGGTGAAAAACTGTTTTTT
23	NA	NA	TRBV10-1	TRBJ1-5	CASSESKFGRYKHRRDSNQPQHF	TGCGCCAGCAGTGAGTCGAAATTTGGCAGGTATAAGCATCGGAGGGATAGCAATCAGCCCCAGCATTTT
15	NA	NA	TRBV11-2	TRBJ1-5	CASSLDGNSNQPQHF	TGTGCCAGCAGCTTAGACGGTAATAGCAATCAGCCCCAGCATTTT
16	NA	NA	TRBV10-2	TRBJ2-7	CASSESSRSWLYEQYF	TGCGCCAGCAGTGAGTCGTCTCGGTCCTGGCTGTACGAGCAGTACTTC
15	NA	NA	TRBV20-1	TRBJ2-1	CSATSKGGNYNEQFF	TGCAGTGCTACCTCGAAGGGCGGGAATTACAATGAGCAGTTCTTC
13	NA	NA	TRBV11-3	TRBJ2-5	CASSWEPQETQYF	TGTGCCAGCAGCTGGGAACCTCAAGAGACCCAGTACTTC
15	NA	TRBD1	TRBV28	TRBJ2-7	CASSFSGTGRGEQYF	TGTGCCAGCAGTTTCTCCGGGACAGGGCGCGGCGAGCAGTACTTC
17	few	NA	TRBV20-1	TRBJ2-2	CSARDMSRAPNTGELFF	TGCAGTGCTAGAGATATGTCCAGGGCTCCGAACACCGGGGAGCTGTTTTTT
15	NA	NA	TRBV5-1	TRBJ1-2	CASSPGERAGKGYTF	TGCGCCAGCAGCCCCGGCGAGAGGGCAGGGAAAGGCTACACCTTC
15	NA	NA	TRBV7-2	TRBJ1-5	CASSLGARVDQPQHF	TGTGCCAGCAGCTTAGGGGCCAGGGTAGATCAGCCCCAGCATTTT
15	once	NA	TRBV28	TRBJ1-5	CASRDPGDRHQPQHF	TGTGCCAGCCGAGATCCTGGGGACCGGCATCAGCCCCAGCATTTT
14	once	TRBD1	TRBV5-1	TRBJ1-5	CASSPGTGDQPQHF	TGCGCCAGCAGCCCCGGGACAGGGGATCAGCCCCAGCATTTT
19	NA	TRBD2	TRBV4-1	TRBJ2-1	CASSQGGLAGPSSYNEQFF	TGCGCCAGCAGCCAAGGGGGACTAGCGGGACCTAGCTCCTACAATGAGCAGTTCTTC
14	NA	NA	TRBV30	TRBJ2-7	CAWSAGSRTYEQYF	TGTGCCTGGAGTGCTGGCAGCCGTACCTACGAGCAGTACTTC
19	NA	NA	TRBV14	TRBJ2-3	CASSQGLEGVRLSTDTQYF	TGTGCCAGCAGCCAGGGGTTGGAGGGGGTCCGACTTAGCACAGATACGCAGTATTTT
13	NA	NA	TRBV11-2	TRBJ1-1	CASSLRGGTEAFF	TGTGCCAGCAGCCTTAGGGGAGGCACTGAAGCTTTCTTT
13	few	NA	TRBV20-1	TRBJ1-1	CSARTSLGDEAFF	TGCAGTGCTCGAACTAGTTTAGGGGATGAAGCTTTCTTT
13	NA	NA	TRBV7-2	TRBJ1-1	CASSWPEGTEAFF	TGTGCCAGCAGCTGGCCTGAGGGAACTGAAGCTTTCTTT
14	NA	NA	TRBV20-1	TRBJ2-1	CSARIERRIEGQFF	TGCAGTGCTAGGATCGAGCGGAGGATCGAAGGGCAGTTCTTC
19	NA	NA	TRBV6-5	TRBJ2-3	CASSYSNQGPQPFTDTQYF	TGTGCCAGCAGTTACTCGAATCAAGGCCCCCAACCTTTCACAGATACGCAGTATTTT
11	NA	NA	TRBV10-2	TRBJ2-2	CALDRRGELFF	TGCGCCCTGGACAGAAGAGGGGAGCTGTTTTTT
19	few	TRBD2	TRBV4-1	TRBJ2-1	CASSQAGLAGLTDNNEQFF	TGCGCCAGCAGCCAAGCCGGACTAGCGGGCCTGACCGACAACAATGAGCAGTTCTTC
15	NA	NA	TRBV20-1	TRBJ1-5	CSAGRQAISNQPQHF	TGCAGTGCTGGGAGACAGGCTATATCGAATCAGCCCCAGCATTTT
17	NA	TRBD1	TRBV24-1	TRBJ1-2	CATSDPDTGTGPYGYTF	TGTGCCACCAGTGACCCCGATACCGGGACAGGGCCCTATGGCTACACCTTC
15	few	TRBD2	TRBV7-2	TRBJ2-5	CASSFSSGNQETQYF	TGTGCCAGCAGCTTCTCTAGCGGCAACCAAGAGACCCAGTACTTC
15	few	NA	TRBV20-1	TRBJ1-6	CSARETGSWSSPLHF	TGCAGTGCTAGAGAGACAGGCAGCTGGAGTTCACCCCTCCACTTT
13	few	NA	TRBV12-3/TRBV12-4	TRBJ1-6	CASSSPRESPLHF	TGTGCCAGCAGCTCCCCCCGGGAGTCACCCCTCCACTTT
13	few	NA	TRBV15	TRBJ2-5	CATSRAGQETQYF	TGTGCCACCAGCAGAGCTGGTCAAGAGACCCAGTACTTC
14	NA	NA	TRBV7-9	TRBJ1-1	CASSLRGGDTEAFF	TGTGCCAGCAGCTTAAGGGGGGGGGACACTGAAGCTTTCTTT
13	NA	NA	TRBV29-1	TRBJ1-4	CSVYAEAGEKLFF	TGCAGCGTCTACGCCGAGGCCGGGGAAAAACTGTTTTTT
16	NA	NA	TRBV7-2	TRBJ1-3	CASSLTGTRSGNTIYF	TGTGCCAGCAGCTTAACGGGAACACGCTCTGGAAACACCATATATTTT
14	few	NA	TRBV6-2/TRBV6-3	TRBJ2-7	CASRSTGNPYEQYF	TGTGCCAGCAGGTCCACAGGAAACCCCTACGAGCAGTACTTC
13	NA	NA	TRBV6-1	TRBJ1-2	CASNKQLGDGYTF	TGTGCCAGCAACAAACAACTCGGGGATGGCTACACCTTC
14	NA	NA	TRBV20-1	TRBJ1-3	CSATLGGRGNTIYF	TGCAGTGCTACTCTCGGCGGGAGGGGAAACACCATATATTTT
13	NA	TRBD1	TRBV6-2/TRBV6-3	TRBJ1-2	CASSYRGPYGYTF	TGTGCCAGCAGTTACAGGGGGCCCTATGGCTACACCTTC
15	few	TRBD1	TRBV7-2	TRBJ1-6	CASSSGRTGVSPLHF	TGTGCCAGCAGCTCAGGCCGGACAGGGGTCTCACCCCTCCACTTT
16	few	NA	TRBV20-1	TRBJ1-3	CSARGGRTLSGNTIYF	TGCAGTGCTAGAGGCGGGCGGACTCTCTCTGGAAACACCATATATTTT
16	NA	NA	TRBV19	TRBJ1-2	CARSHSPYPSFYGYTF	TGTGCCAGGTCCCACTCACCTTACCCTTCCTTCTATGGCTACACCTTC
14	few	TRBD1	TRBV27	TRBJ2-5	CASSLGDRAGTQYF	TGTGCCAGCAGTTTAGGGGACAGGGCTGGGACCCAGTACTTC
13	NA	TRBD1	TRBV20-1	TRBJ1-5	CSAPGQGNQPQHF	TGCAGTGCTCCTGGACAGGGGAATCAGCCCCAGCATTTT